The 9 T cell receptor beta chains presented below share a single source sample, sequenced in a study of post-analysis software for immune sequencing data. Study results and caveats: TRBV segments more frequent in patients than in controls numbered roughly 5 and included TRBV5-6, TRBV5-1 and TRBV20-1.

No cognate antigen is known for these TCRs. cDNA libraries of TCR beta carried unique molecular identifiers. TCRdb itself ran the PCR reads through MiXCR, one entry per CDR3 protein. Here the sample spans roughly 620,000 distinct CDR3 sequences, 40% to 50% being singletons. Sequenced: blood. These receptors came from a girl aged 10 to 17 with multiple sclerosis.

This clonotype occurred a few times. The gene calls are TRBV2 and TRBJ2-4; TRBD2 might be the D (6 bases). Germline CDR1 and CDR2: SNHLY and FYNNEI. V shed 3 bases and J shed 9 bases, with 6 bases lying between them. CDR3 length equals 11 residues. The CDR3 DNA is TGTGCCAGCAGTGAGGGGGGCATTCAGTACTTC. It yields the protein CASSEGGIQYF.

The V call is TRBV6-5, the J call TRBJ2-7, with D maybe TRBD1 (5 bases). Germline values: CDR1 MNHEY, CDR2 SVGAGI. The V gene lost 2 bases and the J gene lost 2 bases, with 10 bases spanning the gap. This CDR3 spans 14 amino acids. This chain's CDR3 is CASSYSAGPYEQYF. Here the CDR3 DNA reads TGTGCCAGCAGTTACAGCGCAGGGCCCTACGAGCAGTACTTC.

This clonotype was picked up a small number of times. The chain joins TRBV6-1 to TRBJ1-4; unclear D gene. Looked up from germline, CDR1 is MNHNS and CDR2 is SASEGT. Trimming left V 4 bases short and J 8 bases short, with 8 bases between. The CDR3 totals 12 residues. The CDR3 nucleotides read TGTGCCAGCAGTGTACAGCTAGAAAAACTGTTTTTT. Protein: CASSVQLEKLFF.

The chain combines TRBV20-1 with TRBJ2-1; 9 bases match TRBD2. CDR1 is DFQATT and CDR2 is SNEGSKA in the germline V gene (reference sequence). The CDR3 has 13 amino acids. V lost 6 bases, J lost 5 bases, and 5 bases stayed unmatched. The CDR3 nucleotides read TGCAGTGCCCTGGGACTAGCCCACAATGAGCAGTTCTTC. Protein: CSALGLAHNEQFF.

This clonotype was counted ten times or more. The gene calls are TRBV24-1 and TRBJ2-5, with D maybe TRBD2 (5 bases). The CDR3 is made up of 13 amino acids. Between the trimmed V and J ends, which lost 4 bases and 5 bases, there was a span of 10 bases. The germline V gene has CDR1 KGHDR and CDR2 SFDVKD. The CDR3: CATSETGVETQYF. The CDR3 bases are TGTGCCACCAGTGAGACCGGGGTGGAGACCCAGTACTTC.

This clonotype was counted a single time. V and J are TRBV5-1 and TRBJ2-1; D might be TRBD2 (6 bases). The germline V gene encodes CDR1 SGHRS and CDR2 YFSETQ. V dropped 0 bases and J dropped 2 bases, with 21 bases sitting between them. This CDR3 region has 19 residues. Here the CDR3 reads CASSLASLVEGSPYNEQFF. Here the CDR3 DNA reads TGCGCCAGCAGCTTGGCCAGCCTGGTGGAGGGCTCTCCCTACAATGAGCAGTTCTTC.

CDR3 nucleotide sequence: TGTGCCAGCAGCTTTACCGGGACAGGGCACAATGAGCAGTTCTTC. The encoded protein is CASSFTGTGHNEQFF. J is TRBJ2-1 and V is TRBV7-8, with 9 bases that match TRBD1. J lost 5 bases, V lost 3 bases, and 5 bases had no gene match. The CDR3 has 15 residues. Germline loops: CDR1 SGHVS, CDR2 FQNEAQ.

The V and J genes are TRBV12-3 or TRBV12-4 and TRBJ1-2, with D uncertain. The CDR3 totals 13 residues. V dropped 4 bases and J dropped 5 bases, with 11 bases sitting between them. CDR3 region: CASSSAAAYGYTF. The CDR3, as DNA: TGTGCCAGCAGTTCCGCCGCGGCTTATGGCTACACCTTC.

The sample holds a few counts of this clonotype. The V and J genes are TRBV20-1 and TRBJ1-5; 10 bases are a match to TRBD1. Trimming cost V 0 bases and J 5 bases; bases outside gene matches: 4. The V gene's germline CDR1 is DFQATT and CDR2 SNEGSKA (reference sequence). CDR3 length equals 15 residues. CDR3 coding DNA: TGCAGTGCTAGAGATGTGGGGACAGGGGATCAGCCCCAGCATTTT. Its translation: CSARDVGTGDQPQHF.